Below, 2 T cell receptor beta chains from the same sample are listed, as sequenced in a study of shared clonotypes between healthy human individuals. Naive CD8 populations comprised CD45RO-negative cells positively selected for CCR7, excluding terminally differentiated effector memory CD45RA+ cells. The data were produced by immunoSEQ multiplex PCR, yet TCRdb's version contains in-frame clones alone and is incomplete. The sample has 560,000 or so clones; about 95% are singletons. Sequencing was carried out using naive CD8+ T cells sorted from blood. The receptors were sampled from a woman in her twenties or thirties in good health.

This sequence joins TRBV27 and TRBJ2-5, with 10 bases matching TRBD2. Germline V lookup: CDR1 MNHEY, CDR2 SMNVEV (reference sequence). J was trimmed by 5 bases and V by 5 bases; bases with no gene match: 11. The CDR3 extends over 16 amino acids. CDR3 protein: CASSPLNSGRAETQYF. CDR3 bases: TGTGCCAGCAGTCCCCTTAACAGCGGGAGGGCGGAGACCCAGTACTTC.

Only one count was recorded for this clone. V usage is TRBV28 and J usage is TRBJ2-7; D is possibly TRBD2 (5 bases). The germline V gene has CDR1 MDHEN and CDR2 SYDVKM. The ends were cut back, 0 bases at V and 0 bases at J, with 15 bases in the middle. The CDR3 sequence is 17 residues long. In DNA form, the CDR3 reads TGTGCCAGCAGTTTATGGGGGTTAGCGCCGAGCTCCTACGAGCAGTACTTC. It is translated as CASSLWGLAPSSYEQYF.